These T cell receptor beta chains were read from a single sample in a study of post-analysis software for immune sequencing data. TCRdb reprocessed the PCR reads with MiXCR, giving one entry per CDR3 protein. The repertoire includes some 260,000 distinct CDR3 sequences, 30% to 45% of them detected once, and under 5% sits in the top ten. Sequencing was performed on blood. Receptors were obtained from a girl aged 10 to 17 with multiple sclerosis. The CDR3 runs from the conserved cysteine through the conserved F or W. D genes are given only for firm matches. The size entry is marked missing in some rows and otherwise reads once, few, many or a size class.

NA TRBJ2-2 TRBV7-2 NA CAGSLIFSGLFF TGTGCCGGCAGCTTGATCTTCTCGGGGCTGTTTTTT
few TRBJ2-3 TRBV20-1 TRBD2 CSAPGLVGTDTQYF TGCAGTGCCCCGGGACTAGTTGGTACAGATACGCAGTATTTT
NA TRBJ2-1 TRBV9 TRBD2 CASSRSGGAYNEQFF TGTGCCAGCAGCCGAAGCGGGGGGGCCTACAATGAGCAGTTCTTC
few TRBJ1-1 TRBV20-1 NA CSAPGPAVTEAFF TGCAGTGCACCCGGACCGGCAGTCACTGAAGCTTTCTTT
many TRBJ2-1 TRBV25-1 TRBD2 CASSEAGGSYNEQFF TGTGCCAGCAGCGAAGCGGGAGGGTCCTACAATGAGCAGTTCTTC
NA TRBJ1-1 TRBV6-1 NA CASGEVNTEAFF TGTGCCAGCGGGGAGGTTAACACTGAAGCTTTCTTT
many TRBJ1-1 TRBV4-1 NA CASSQGRGLEAFF TGCGCCAGCAGCCAAGGTCGGGGTTTGGAAGCTTTCTTT
many TRBJ2-7 TRBV7-3 NA CASSLTSNEQYF TGTGCCAGCAGCTTAACTAGCAACGAGCAGTACTTC
NA TRBJ1-5 TRBV12-3/TRBV12-4 NA CASSLWGNQPQHF TGTGCCAGCAGTTTATGGGGGAATCAGCCCCAGCATTTT
NA TRBJ1-5 TRBV6-5 NA CVTGGGNQPQHF TGTGTCACAGGCGGGGGCAATCAGCCCCAGCATTTT
many TRBJ2-1 TRBV29-1 TRBD2 CSVEEFGTSGSLDEQFF TGCAGCGTTGAAGAGTTCGGGACTAGCGGGAGTTTGGATGAGCAGTTCTTC
NA TRBJ1-2 TRBV20-1 NA CSARVPGKVNYGYTF TGCAGTGCTAGAGTTCCAGGGAAAGTTAACTATGGCTACACCTTC
many TRBJ2-2 TRBV29-1 NA CSVGHTGELFF TGCAGCGTTGGTCACACCGGGGAGCTGTTTTTT
NA TRBJ2-3 TRBV4-3 NA CASSQNIDHGDTQYF TGCGCCAGCAGCCAGAACATCGACCATGGAGATACGCAGTATTTT
NA TRBJ2-1 TRBV4-1 NA CASSQARVPGENEQFF TGCGCCAGCAGCCAAGCTAGGGTCCCGGGGGAGAATGAGCAGTTCTTC
NA TRBJ2-5 TRBV4-1 NA CASSQGPAANSQETQYF TGCGCCAGCAGCCAAGGCCCGGCAGCAAACTCACAAGAGACCCAGTACTTC
NA TRBJ2-7 TRBV4-2 NA CASSQDLLNSAEQYF TGTGCCAGCAGCCAAGATTTGCTTAACTCGGCCGAGCAGTACTTC
NA TRBJ2-6 TRBV7-9 NA CASTYPGGLSGANVLTF TGTGCCAGCACCTACCCTGGAGGGTTATCTGGGGCCAACGTCCTGACTTTC
many TRBJ2-5 TRBV14 TRBD2 CASSQRIREEGWYQETQYF TGTGCCAGCAGCCAGAGGATCCGGGAGGAAGGGTGGTACCAAGAGACCCAGTACTTC
few TRBJ1-5 TRBV2 NA CASSEQGLSNQPQHF TGTGCCAGCAGTGAGCAGGGATTAAGCAATCAGCCCCAGCATTTT
few TRBJ1-1 TRBV5-6 NA CASSLRDGRNTEAFF TGTGCCAGCAGCCTCCGGGACGGGCGGAACACTGAAGCTTTCTTT
many TRBJ2-1 TRBV12-3/TRBV12-4 TRBD2 CASRSSGISYNEQFF TGTGCCAGCAGGAGTAGCGGGATATCCTACAATGAGCAGTTCTTC
once TRBJ2-1 TRBV7-9 NA CASSLTGYEQFF TGTGCCAGCAGCTTAACGGGTTATGAGCAGTTCTTC
many TRBJ1-4 TRBV11-2 NA CASSLDSGGGEKLFF TGTGCCAGCAGCTTAGATTCCGGGGGTGGCGAAAAACTGTTTTTT
NA TRBJ2-1 TRBV5-1 NA CASSLVVQLDYNEQFF TGCGCCAGCAGCTTGGTAGTCCAATTGGACTACAATGAGCAGTTCTTC
many TRBJ2-1 TRBV20-1 NA CSAGGWGPHEQFF TGCAGTGCTGGGGGATGGGGGCCCCATGAGCAGTTCTTC
many TRBJ1-5 TRBV12-3/TRBV12-4 NA CASSLIPTGVGNQPQHF TGTGCCAGCAGCCTGATACCCACGGGTGTTGGCAATCAGCCCCAGCATTTT
few TRBJ1-4 TRBV2 TRBD1 CASSEEATGKGKLFF TGTGCCAGCAGTGAAGAGGCGACAGGGAAAGGAAAACTGTTTTTT
NA TRBJ2-1 TRBV7-2 NA CASSLTDANSYNEQFF TGTGCCAGCAGCTTAACAGATGCAAACTCCTACAATGAGCAGTTCTTC
many TRBJ1-2 TRBV29-1 TRBD1 CSAWDRTSYGYTF TGCAGCGCTTGGGACAGGACGTCCTATGGCTACACCTTC
NA TRBJ2-5 TRBV10-3 TRBD1 CAISTPGQGRETQYF TGTGCCATCAGTACACCGGGACAGGGGAGAGAGACCCAGTACTTC
many TRBJ1-2 TRBV5-1 NA CASRPSNYGYTF TGCGCCAGTCGCCCAAGCAACTATGGCTACACCTTC
many TRBJ2-3 TRBV10-3 NA CAISLSGSPTDTQYF TGTGCCATCAGTCTTAGCGGATCTCCCACAGATACGCAGTATTTT
NA TRBJ1-1 TRBV5-1 TRBD1 CASTETGVTEAFF TGCGCCAGCACGGAGACAGGGGTTACTGAAGCTTTCTTT
many TRBJ1-6 TRBV29-1 NA CSVTLPLDNSPLHF TGCAGCGTCACTCTACCCCTGGATAATTCACCCCTCCACTTT
many TRBJ1-2 TRBV28 NA CASIPQGFNYGYTF TGTGCCAGCATCCCCCAGGGATTTAACTATGGCTACACCTTC
many TRBJ2-4 TRBV29-1 NA CSVEQLSKNIQYF TGCAGCGTTGAACAGTTGTCCAAAAACATTCAGTACTTC
few TRBJ2-5 TRBV11-2 NA CTSTRRGISPRETQYF TGTACCAGCACTCGGAGGGGAATTTCACCAAGAGAGACCCAGTACTTC
many TRBJ2-1 TRBV12-3/TRBV12-4 TRBD2 CASSGLAATSYNEQFF TGTGCCAGCAGTGGACTAGCGGCAACCTCCTACAATGAGCAGTTCTTC
NA TRBJ1-2 TRBV29-1 NA CNVDPGKGLYGCTF NA